This is a list of T cell receptor beta chains from one sample in a study of control samples from healthy donors and cancer patients. Clones were read by immunoSEQ multiplex PCR, and TCRdb kept only the in-frame ones, dropping some. This sample has around 130,000 clones, with 75% to 95% found just once. Input material: blood. The receptors shown here come from a man younger than 35 in good health. Both conserved end residues are part of each CDR3. D genes are given only for firm matches. Some rows have no size entry. The others give once, few or many, or a class for an expanded clone.

V gene,J gene,CDR3 length,D gene,clone size,CDR3 protein,CDR3 DNA
TRBV2,TRBJ2-7,14,TRBD1,.,CASSVKGALGEQYF,TGTGCCAGCAGTGTGAAGGGGGCCTTGGGGGAGCAGTACTTC
TRBV19,TRBJ1-4,16,TRBD1,.,CASTRTGGSTNEKLFF,TGTGCCAGTACGAGGACAGGGGGCTCGACGAATGAAAAACTGTTTTTT
TRBV5-1,TRBJ1-1,16,.,.,CASSLQQTVMNTEAFF,TGCGCCAGCAGCTTGCAACAGACCGTTATGAACACTGAAGCTTTCTTT
TRBV11-3,TRBJ2-1,14,.,.,CASSSQGGASEQFF,TGTGCCAGCAGCTCCCAAGGGGGGGCCAGTGAGCAGTTCTTC
TRBV15,TRBJ2-2,14,TRBD1,.,CATSRGQGAGELFF,TGTGCCACCAGCAGGGGACAGGGGGCCGGGGAGCTGTTTTTT
TRBV3-1/TRBV3-2,TRBJ2-3,15,.,once,CASSPADYSTDTQYF,TGTGCCAGCAGCCCAGCGGACTATAGCACAGATACGCAGTATTTT
TRBV11-2,TRBJ2-3,15,TRBD2,.,CASSSKRGRTDTQYF,TGTGCCAGCAGCTCAAAGCGGGGCCGCACAGATACGCAGTATTTT
TRBV7-2,TRBJ1-6,17,.,.,CASSPRGTDVNRSPLHF,TGTGCCAGCAGCCCGAGAGGGACGGACGTTAATCGTTCACCCCTCCACTTT
TRBV2,TRBJ1-1,11,TRBD1,.,CASSQQGATLF,TGTGCCAGCAGTCAACAGGGGGCGACCCTCTTT
TRBV5-1,TRBJ2-5,15,.,.,CASSSMWGAQETQYF,TGCGCCAGCAGCTCCATGTGGGGTGCCCAAGAGACCCAGTACTTC
TRBV7-8,TRBJ2-6,14,.,.,CASSLYSGANVLTF,TGTGCCAGCAGCTTATATTCTGGGGCCAACGTCCTGACTTTC
TRBV19,TRBJ1-4,16,.,.,CASTNTGFGRSEKLFF,TGTGCCAGTACCAACACTGGTTTTGGGAGATCGGAAAAACTGTTTTTT
TRBV3-1/TRBV3-2,TRBJ2-1,17,TRBD2,.,CASSQGPGWGGGNEQFF,TGTGCCAGCAGCCAAGGCCCCGGGTGGGGGGGAGGAAATGAGCAGTTCTTC
TRBV4-1,TRBJ2-3,18,.,once,CASSQGGTADSHADTQYF,TGCGCCAGCAGCCAAGGGGGGACTGCGGACTCCCACGCTGATACGCAGTATTTT
TRBV2,TRBJ2-2,16,.,.,CASSGGRNPATGELFF,TGTGCCAGCAGTGGAGGACGGAACCCCGCCACCGGGGAGCTGTTTTTT
TRBV9,TRBJ1-3,16,.,.,CASSAGNQGTGNTIYF,TGTGCCAGCAGCGCTGGAAACCAGGGCACCGGAAACACCATATATTTT
TRBV6-2/TRBV6-3,TRBJ1-5,13,TRBD1,.,CASSTGGPQPQHF,TGTGCCAGCAGTACAGGGGGCCCGCAGCCCCAGCATTTT
TRBV19,TRBJ2-3,15,TRBD2,.,CASSIGLAVTDTQYF,TGTGCCAGTAGTATAGGACTAGCGGTCACAGATACGCAGTATTTT
TRBV29-1,TRBJ2-1,13,.,.,CSATHSLAGEQFF,TGCAGTGCTACTCACTCACTCGCGGGTGAGCAGTTCTTC
TRBV28,TRBJ1-2,12,.,.,CASSQANYGYTF,TGTGCCAGCAGCCAGGCGAACTATGGCTACACCTTC
TRBV2,TRBJ1-5,13,TRBD1,.,CASRQGGSQPQHF,TGTGCCAGCAGGCAGGGGGGCAGTCAGCCCCAGCATTTT
TRBV28,TRBJ2-7,14,.,.,CASSTPGAGYEQYF,TGTGCCAGCAGTACACCGGGGGCCGGGTACGAGCAGTACTTC
TRBV7-3,TRBJ2-3,14,TRBD2,.,CASSSGGAQDTQYF,TGTGCCAGCAGCTCCGGGGGGGCCCAAGATACGCAGTATTTT
TRBV9,TRBJ1-1,16,.,once,CASSVEGHLGYTEAFF,TGTGCCAGCAGCGTAGAGGGCCACCTTGGGTACACTGAAGCTTTCTTT
TRBV7-3,TRBJ2-3,13,.,.,CASSFVGADTQYF,TGTGCCAGCAGCTTTGTAGGGGCGGATACGCAGTATTTT
TRBV4-1,TRBJ2-5,15,.,.,CASSYTGVYQETQYF,TGCGCCAGCAGCTACACCGGGGTCTACCAAGAGACCCAGTACTTC
TRBV9,TRBJ1-1,15,TRBD1,.,CASSVGQGGVTEAFF,TGTGCCAGCAGCGTAGGACAGGGAGGGGTCACTGAAGCTTTCTTT